This T cell receptor beta chain was sequenced during a study of cytomegalovirus exposure and HLA in healthy donors. In the PCR, 60 Vbeta and 13 Jbeta primers were used. TCRdb's table, derived via immunoSEQ multiplex PCR, lists solely in-frame clones and lacks some. Here the sample spans around 170,000 clones, roughly 84% being singletons. Germline V lookup: CDR1 PRHDT, CDR2 FYEKMQ (reference sequence). This CDR3 has 14 residues. Trimming pared 5 bases from V and 5 bases from J, leaving 13 bases between. J is TRBJ2-1 and V is TRBV13; weak D call: TRBD2 (6 bases). This clonotype was obtained from a boy aged 2 to 9 in good health and CMV-seronegative. Sequenced input: PBMCs. Here the CDR3 DNA reads TGTGCCAGCAGCCACCGGGCGGGGAACAATGAGCAGTTCTTC. Protein: CASSHRAGNNEQFF.